Following are 32 T cell receptor beta chains from one sample sequenced in a study. One entry per CDR3 protein, called by TCRdb with MiXCR from the 5' RACE reads. The sample lists around 57,000 distinct CDR3 sequences, around 26% occurring once. The sequenced sample consisted of tumor-infiltrating memory CD4+ T cells sorted from the breast tumor. Subset noted: memory CD4+ T cells, CD4+CD45RO+CD25-. The receptor source for this set is a female donor with breast cancer.

This clonotype was seen a handful of times. The chain carries TRBV5-1 and TRBJ1-2, with D unclear. Trimming removed 0 bases at V and 6 bases at J, with 15 bases between. This CDR3 has 15 amino acids. Germline CDR1 reads SGHRS; CDR2 reads YFSETQ. DNA for the CDR3: TGCGCCAGCAGCTTGGACAGCCCTAGAACTGATGGCTACACCTTC. This encodes CASSLDSPRTDGYTF.

V gene TRBV20-1 combines with J gene TRBJ2-3, with TRBD1 matching over 7 bases. Looked up from germline, CDR1 is DFQATT and CDR2 is SNEGSKA (reference sequence). The junction had 7 bases not matched to a gene; V was cut back by 6 bases and J by 7 bases. CDR3 size: 12 residues. CDR3 bases: TGCAGTGCGAGGGTCAGGGGGTATACGCAGTATTTT. This gives the protein CSARVRGYTQYF.

Points on this clonotype: Compared with germline, one end of the junction differs, possibly owing to a read error. The chain uses TRBV6-5 and TRBJ2-5, with D perhaps being TRBD1 or TRBD2 (6 bases each). Looked up from germline, CDR1 is MNHEY and CDR2 is SVGAGI. CDR3 length equals 14 residues. The CDR3 coding sequence is TGTGCCCGATCCCAGAGGGGGGTTCAAGGGACCCTGTACTTC. As protein: CARSQRGVQGTLYF.

CDR3 in DNA: TGTGCCAGCAGTGGGACTAGCGGGAGGGCGCCCGAGCAGTACTTC. This sequence encodes CASSGTSGRAPEQYF. The chain recombines TRBV6-6 with TRBJ2-7; TRBD2 agrees at 16 bases. The CDR3 runs 15 residues. Trimming cost V 5 bases and J 6 bases; bases outside gene matches: 4. The germline CDR1 and CDR2 sequences are MNHNY and SVGAGI (reference sequence).

The V gene is TRBV5-1, the J gene TRBJ2-1; 9 bases line up with TRBD2. CDR1 SGHRS and CDR2 YFSETQ come from the germline V gene. The CDR3 length is 13 residues. The V gene end was trimmed by 6 bases and the J gene end by 7 bases; junction bases not matched to a gene: 5. The CDR3 nucleotides are TGCGCCAGCAAGAGAACTAGCGGGAATGAGCAGTTCTTC. It specifies CASKRTSGNEQFF.

The rearrangement links TRBV28 to TRBJ2-7, with 10 bases matching TRBD1. From germline, CDR1 is MDHEN and CDR2 SYDVKM. The CDR3 runs to 13 residues. Germline trimming cut 7 bases from V and 7 bases from J; bases unmatched to any gene: 7. CDR3 protein: CASMDRGVWEQYF. The CDR3 DNA sequence: TGTGCCAGCATGGACAGGGGGGTCTGGGAGCAGTACTTC.

Comment on this clonotype: With a much larger clone just one base away, this may be a read error. The chain is built from TRBV5-1 and TRBJ2-1; D is unclear. In germline, CDR1 is SGHRS, CDR2 YFSETQ. The V end was cut by 2 bases, the J end by 6 bases, with 9 bases between. There are 13 residues in the CDR3. CDR3 DNA: TGCGCCAGCAGCTTCCGAACCTGCAATGAGCAGTTCTTC. This translates into CASSFRTCNEQFF.

This clonotype appeared a few times. A read error may be the cause here, since a much bigger clone is one base away. This chain connects TRBV7-2 to TRBJ2-3; D is ambiguous. This CDR3 is 11 amino acids long. Trimming pared 5 bases from V and 1 base from J, leaving 1 base between. Germline V gene lookup returns CDR1 SGHTA and CDR2 FQGNSA. The CDR3 reads CASSRTDTQYF. The CDR3 DNA follows: TGTGCCAGCAGCCGCACAGATACGCAGTATTTT.

By share, this clonotype ranks as medium-sized. The chain carries TRBV4-1 and TRBJ1-2; no definite D call. With 1 base removed from V and 8 bases from J, the gap between germline ends came to 11 bases. Looked up from germline, CDR1 is MGHRA and CDR2 is YSYEKL. This CDR3 is built from 13 residues. The CDR3 protein is CASSQVLAEGYTF. The CDR3 DNA reads as TGCGCCAGCAGCCAAGTTTTGGCAGAAGGCTACACCTTC.

This clonotype was observed a few times. V usage is TRBV20-1 and J usage is TRBJ2-1; D gene uncertain. The CDR3 runs to 14 residues. V gave up 0 bases and J gave up 8 bases, with 14 bases separating them. Germline assignment: CDR1 DFQATT and CDR2 SNEGSKA (reference sequence). CDR3 sequence: CSARDPSRMDEQFF. DNA of the CDR3: TGCAGTGCTAGAGATCCGAGTAGAATGGATGAGCAGTTCTTC.

The chain joins TRBV12-3 or TRBV12-4 to TRBJ2-1, with 7 bases fitting TRBD2. With 4 bases clipped from V and 13 bases from J, the junction kept 4 bases outside the gene matches. CDR3 length: 11 residues. Written as DNA, the CDR3 is TGTGCCAGCAGTTCCGGGACTACCCAGTTCTTC. It translates to CASSSGTTQFF.

As regards this clonotype: A read error may produce the germline difference seen at one junction end. This sequence joins TRBV9 and TRBJ2-7, with D possibly called TRBD1 or TRBD2 (6 bases each). The CDR3 loop spans 14 amino acids. Germline assignment: CDR1 SGDLS and CDR2 YYNGEE. For the CDR3, the DNA is TGTGCCTGCAGCGTAGGGGGGTATGGTACCGAGCAGTACTTC. It is translated as CACSVGGYGTEQYF.

The rearrangement uses TRBV5-1 and TRBJ2-2, with D uncertain. The CDR3 consists of 14 residues. Looked up from germline, CDR1 is SGHRS and CDR2 is YFSETQ. Deletions cut 5 bases from V and 2 bases from J, with 10 bases between. CDR3 DNA sequence: TGCGCCAGCAGGGGGTCGCTTAACACCGGGGAGCTGTTTTTT. Its translation is CASRGSLNTGELFF.

This clonotype showed up just a few times. The CDR3 sequence is CASGTGNTIYF. CDR3 bases: TGTGCCAGCGGCACAGGAAACACCATATATTTT. This sequence joins TRBV11-3 and TRBJ1-3; D remains ambiguous. Trimming took off 8 bases at V and 4 bases at J, with 6 bases between the two ends. The CDR3 runs 11 residues. From germline, CDR1 is SGHNT and CDR2 YENEEA.

This clonotype has only a few counts. This chain connects TRBV6-5 to TRBJ1-1, with D possibly being TRBD1 (6 bases). Germline V CDR1 and CDR2: MNHEY, SVGAGI. The CDR3 has 13 residues. Trimming pared 5 bases from V and 8 bases from J, leaving 15 bases between. The CDR3 nucleotides read TGTGCCAGCAGTCCGGGCGGGACACCCGAAGCTTTCTTT. This translates into CASSPGGTPEAFF.

This clonotype was picked up a small number of times. The chain uses TRBV2 and TRBJ1-2, with TRBD1 matching over 8 bases. Unmatched junction bases numbered 11, after V lost 10 bases and J lost 7 bases. Germline V gene lookup returns CDR1 SNHLY and CDR2 FYNNEI. The CDR3 is 13 residues long. The CDR3 DNA reads as TGTGCCACCAGGACAGGGAGGGGTTCTGGCTACACCTTC. Translation: CATRTGRGSGYTF.

A few counts support this clonotype. This rearrangement joins TRBV7-3 to TRBJ1-5, with a weak D call TRBD1 (5 bases). Germline V gene data show CDR1 as SGHTA and CDR2 as FQGTGA. Trimming took off 5 bases at V and 0 bases at J, with 17 bases between the two ends. The CDR3 is made up of 17 amino acids. The CDR3 loop is CASSTDGTDHSNQPQHF. The CDR3 DNA is TGTGCCAGCAGCACTGACGGGACCGACCATAGCAATCAGCCCCAGCATTTT.

With respect to this clonotype: One base away lies a much larger clone, so this may be a sequencing read error. V is TRBV7-9 and J is TRBJ2-1; possibly TRBD2 for D (5 bases). CDR1 is SEHNR, CDR2 FQNEAQ, per germline (reference sequence). The CDR3 length is 17 residues. V dropped 5 bases and J dropped 1 base, with 18 bases sitting between them. CDR3 DNA: TGTGCCAGCAGCCCGCCTAGAGGGAAGGTGTCCTACAATGAGCAGTTCTTC. It specifies CASSPPRGKVSYNEQFF. The full variable domain, completed using reference TRBV7-9 and TRBJ2-1, is DTGVSQNPRHKITKRGQNVTFRCDPISEHNRLYWYRQTLGQGPEFLTYFQNEAQLEKSRLLSDRFSAERPKGSFSTLEIQRTEQGDSAMYLCASSPPRGKVSYNEQFFGPGTRLTVL.

J is TRBJ2-7 and V is TRBV18; 7 nucleotides match TRBD2. The CDR3 consists of 15 residues. Germline V gives CDR1 KGHSH, CDR2 LQKENI. The ends lost 4 bases at V and 0 bases at J; junction bases unmatched: 6. The CDR3 sequence is CASSLTGTNSYEQYF. The CDR3, as DNA: TGTGCCAGCTCACTGACCGGGACTAACTCCTACGAGCAGTACTTC.

This clonotype was seen only a few times. J is TRBJ1-3 and V is TRBV4-2; TRBD1 is a possible D gene (5 bases). V lost 1 base to trimming and J lost 0 bases, with 16 bases between them. CDR1 is LGHNA, CDR2 YNFKEQ, per germline. The CDR3 runs to 18 residues. CDR3 loop: CASSQALRGGNSGNTIYF. The CDR3 nucleotides read TGTGCCAGCAGCCAAGCCCTGAGGGGAGGGAACTCTGGAAACACCATATATTTT.

V and J are TRBV4-2 and TRBJ2-7, with 10 bases lining up with TRBD1. The CDR3 consists of 16 residues. Trimming removed 1 base from V and 3 bases from J; junction bases left unmatched: 6. Per germline, CDR1 LGHNA and CDR2 YNFKEQ. In nucleotides, the CDR3 is TGTGCCAGCAGCCAAGTAGGGAGGACAGGGGGCTACGAGCAGTACTTC. Translated, it gives CASSQVGRTGGYEQYF.

This clonotype turned up a few times. This rearrangement joins TRBV6-5 to TRBJ1-2; D is ambiguous. Germline values: CDR1 MNHEY, CDR2 SVGAGI. This CDR3 contains 16 residues. The V end was cut by 6 bases, the J end by 0 bases, with 17 bases between. For the CDR3, the DNA is TGTGCCAGCAGCCCCCTAGGGTCGGGCGCTAACTATGGCTACACCTTC. Amino acids: CASSPLGSGANYGYTF.

J is TRBJ2-1 and V is TRBV20-1, with TRBD2 matching over 15 bases. V lost 5 bases, J lost 9 bases, and 8 bases stayed unmatched. This CDR3 comprises 15 residues. Looked up from germline, CDR1 is DFQATT and CDR2 is SNEGSKA (reference sequence). DNA of the CDR3: TGCAGTGCTCTTAGGACTAGCGGGAGGGTAGTTGAGCAGTTCTTC. As protein: CSALRTSGRVVEQFF.

This clonotype was seen more than once but under ten times. The chain is built from TRBV27 and TRBJ1-1, with D possibly TRBD1 on 5 matching bases. CDR1 is MNHEY, CDR2 SMNVEV, per germline (reference sequence). The CDR3 totals 15 residues. V was shortened by 0 bases and J by 3 bases, with 11 bases between the two germline ends. CDR3 sequence reads: CASSLSAGRDTEAFF. The CDR3 DNA reads TGTGCCAGCAGTTTATCAGCAGGGCGGGACACTGAAGCTTTCTTT.

The V and J genes are TRBV20-1 and TRBJ2-3; no reliable D call. The CDR3 is 11 residues long. Between the trimmed V and J ends, which lost 5 bases and 0 bases, there was a span of 3 bases. Germline CDR1 reads DFQATT; CDR2 reads SNEGSKA (reference sequence). CDR3 protein: CSAASTDTQYF. In DNA, the CDR3 is TGCAGTGCTGCGAGCACAGATACGCAGTATTTT.

This clonotype appeared a single time. This chain uses TRBV21-1 with TRBJ1-1; the table's D call TRBD1 went unverified against the DNA. TRBV21-1 is recorded as a pseudogene. The CDR3 is made up of 13 amino acids. The CDR3 DNA reads TGTGCCAGCAGCAAGGGGGCGAACACTGAAGCTTTCTTT. Translating gives CASSKGANTEAFF.

This clonotype was counted between two and nine times. The chain carries TRBV20-1 and TRBJ1-1; D gene unclear. Germline values: CDR1 DFQATT, CDR2 SNEGSKA (reference sequence). The CDR3 consists of 10 residues. CDR3 nucleotide sequence: TGCATGTCGGGGAACACTGAAGCTTTCTTT. It codes for CMSGNTEAFF.

This sequence joins TRBV7-8 and TRBJ2-3; D is possibly TRBD2 (6 bases). CDR1 and CDR2 (germline): SGHVS, FQNEAQ. V was trimmed by 5 bases and J by 2 bases, leaving 14 bases between them. The CDR3 extends over 15 amino acids. For the CDR3, the DNA is TGTGCCAGCAGCCGGGACTCCCGATTCACAGATACGCAGTATTTT. This codes for CASSRDSRFTDTQYF.

V usage is TRBV29-1 and J usage is TRBJ1-1; unclear D gene. Trimming left V 7 bases short and J 8 bases short, with 17 bases between. This CDR3 is built from 12 residues. The germline CDR1 and CDR2 sequences are SQVTM and ANQGSEA. The CDR3, as DNA: TGCAGCGCCAAACGACAAGGGCCGGAAGCTTTCTTT. Amino acids: CSAKRQGPEAFF.

The chain carries TRBV28 and TRBJ1-2, with 9 bases that match TRBD1. J was trimmed by 0 bases and V by 6 bases; bases with no gene match: 8. CDR3 length equals 16 residues. Germline V CDR1 and CDR2: MDHEN, SYDVKM. Here the CDR3 DNA reads TGTGCCAGCAGGCCAGACAGGGGGTTCGCTAACTATGGCTACACCTTC. It is translated as CASRPDRGFANYGYTF.

The chain carries TRBV5-1 and TRBJ2-5; no reliable D call. With 0 bases removed from V and 7 bases from J, the gap between germline ends came to 7 bases. CDR3 length: 12 residues. Germline V gene sequence: CDR1 SGHRS, CDR2 YFSETQ. CDR3 residues: CASSLDSRTQYF. The CDR3, as DNA: TGCGCCAGCAGCTTGGATAGTCGGACCCAGTACTTC.

Only a few counts were recorded for this clonotype. The chain joins TRBV5-4 to TRBJ2-1, with 9 positions matching TRBD2. Germline loops: CDR1 SGHNT, CDR2 YYREEE (reference sequence). The CDR3 has 17 residues. V lost 3 bases to trimming and J lost 4 bases; unmatched junction nucleotides: 11. Here the CDR3 DNA reads TGTGCCAGCAGCTCGCGGACTAGCGCCAGGACATACAATGAGCAGTTCTTC. This encodes CASSSRTSARTYNEQFF.